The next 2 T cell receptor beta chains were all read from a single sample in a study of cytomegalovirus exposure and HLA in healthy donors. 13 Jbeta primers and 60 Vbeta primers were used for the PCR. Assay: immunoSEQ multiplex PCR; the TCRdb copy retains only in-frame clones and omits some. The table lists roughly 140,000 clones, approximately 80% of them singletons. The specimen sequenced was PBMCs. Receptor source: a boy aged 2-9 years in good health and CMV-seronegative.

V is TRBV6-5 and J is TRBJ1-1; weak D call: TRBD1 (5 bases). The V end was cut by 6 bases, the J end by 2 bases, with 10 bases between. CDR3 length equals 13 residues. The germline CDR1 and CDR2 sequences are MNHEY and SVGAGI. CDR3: CASRRGTNTEAFF. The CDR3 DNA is TGTGCCAGCAGAAGAGGGACTAACACTGAAGCTTTCTTT.

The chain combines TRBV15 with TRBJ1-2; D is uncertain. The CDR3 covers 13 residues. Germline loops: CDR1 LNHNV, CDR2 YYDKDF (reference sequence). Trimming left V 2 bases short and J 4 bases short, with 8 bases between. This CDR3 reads CATSRRDFYGYTF. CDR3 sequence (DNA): TGTGCCACCAGCAGACGAGACTTCTATGGCTACACCTTC.